The 15 T cell receptor beta chains reported below all come from one sample, sequenced in a study of CD8 T cells in Susac syndrome. RNA amounts of about 0.5 to 1 ug underwent reverse transcription with random hexamers. TCRdb fed the immunoSEQ multiplex PCR reads into MiXCR, producing one record per CDR3 protein. The sample includes hundreds of thousands of distinct CDR3 sequences, 85% to 95% of them seen just once. Sequences were obtained from CD4+ T cells from PBMCs. These receptors originate from a human donor with multiple sclerosis.

The chain uses TRBV19 and TRBJ2-5; D possibly corresponds to TRBD2 (6 bases). Trimming took 3 bases from V and 5 from J, leaving 13 bases between them. The CDR3 extends over 14 amino acids. The germline V gene encodes CDR1 LNHDA and CDR2 SQIVND (reference sequence). DNA for the CDR3: TGTGCCAGTAGTATCGGAGGGTCGGGCGAGACCCAGTACTTC. Its protein is CASSIGGSGETQYF.

The V call is TRBV10-2, the J call TRBJ1-5, with D unresolved. In germline, CDR1 is WSHSY, CDR2 SAAADI. This CDR3 region has 14 residues. Trimming removed 0 bases at V and 5 bases at J, with 8 bases between. CDR3 in DNA: TGCGCCAGCAGTGAGTCGAACAGAGATCAGCCCCAGCATTTT. Protein product: CASSESNRDQPQHF.

J is TRBJ1-2 and V is TRBV3-1; 7 bases fit TRBD1. CDR3 size: 16 residues. Looked up from germline, CDR1 is LGHDT and CDR2 is YNNKEL (reference sequence). V lost 1 base, J lost 8 bases, and 13 bases stayed unmatched. CDR3 nucleotide sequence: TGTGCCAGCAGCCAAGGGCCACCCGGGACAGCGGGAGGCTACACCTTC. Its translation is CASSQGPPGTAGGYTF. The full variable domain, with the rest looked up from reference TRBV3-1 and TRBJ1-2, is DTAVSQTPKYLVTQMGNDKSIKCEQNLGHDTMYWYKQDSKKFLKIMFSYNNKELIINETVPNRFSPKSPDKAHLNLHINSLELGDSAVYFCASSQGPPGTAGGYTFGSGTRLTVV.

The rearrangement uses TRBV2 and TRBJ2-5; no reliable D call. Germline CDR1 is SNHLY and CDR2 is FYNNEI. The CDR3 covers 14 residues. The V and J ends lost 8 bases and 2 bases respectively, with 15 bases between them. The CDR3 loop reads CASPSAENQETQYF. The CDR3 DNA follows: TGTGCCAGCCCGTCCGCGGAAAATCAAGAGACCCAGTACTTC.

The chain uses TRBV19 and TRBJ1-1, with TRBD1 identical over 9 bases. The trim removed 5 bases at V and 5 bases at J, leaving 9 bases unmatched. The germline CDR1 and CDR2 sequences are LNHDA and SQIVND (reference sequence). This CDR3 contains 15 residues. CDR3 coding DNA: TGTGCCAGTAGTCCGCTGGGACAGGGTAGGACTGAAGCTTTCTTT. This translates into CASSPLGQGRTEAFF.

The rearrangement links TRBV20-1 to TRBJ1-1; D not certain. V was pared by 4 bases and J by 0 bases, with 3 bases between. This CDR3 spans 11 amino acids. The germline gives CDR1 DFQATT, CDR2 SNEGSKA (reference sequence). The CDR3 DNA is TGCAGTGCTATCATGAACACTGAAGCTTTCTTT. Its translation: CSAIMNTEAFF.

This clonotype has only one observation. This chain connects TRBV30 to TRBJ2-5; TRBD2 agrees at 8 bases. The CDR3 runs to 13 residues. Per the germline V gene, CDR1 is GTSNPN and CDR2 is SVGIG (reference sequence). The V gene end was trimmed by 8 bases and the J gene end by 0 bases; junction bases not matched to a gene: 5. CDR3 DNA sequence: TGTGCCCGGGGGGGAGACAACCAAGAGACCCAGTACTTC. Its protein is CARGGDNQETQYF. The full variable domain, completed using reference TRBV30 and TRBJ2-5, is SQTIHQWPATLVQPVGSPLSLECTVEGTSNPNLYWYRQAAGRGLQLLFYSVGIGQISSEVPQNLSASRPQDRQFILSSKKLLLSDSGFYLCARGGDNQETQYFGPGTRLLVL.

J is TRBJ1-4 and V is TRBV11-2; possible D gene TRBD1, 6 bases. The V end was cut by 6 bases, the J end by 4 bases, with 12 bases between. This CDR3 has 14 residues. From germline, CDR1 is SGHAT and CDR2 FQNNGV. CDR3 region: CASRRTGNNEKLFF. In nucleotides, the CDR3 is TGTGCCAGCAGGCGTACAGGGAATAATGAAAAACTGTTTTTT.

V gene TRBV6-1 combines with J gene TRBJ2-7; 8 positions agree with TRBD1. CDR3 size: 12 residues. The V gene's germline CDR1 is MNHNS and CDR2 SASEGT. Trimming cost V 6 bases and J 3 bases; bases outside gene matches: 1. In DNA, the CDR3 is TGTGCCAGCAGGGGGACAGGCTACGAGCAGTACTTC. Translation: CASRGTGYEQYF.

The rearrangement uses TRBV7-9 and TRBJ1-1; 10 nucleotides align to TRBD1. The V and J ends lost 5 bases and 4 bases, in that order; junction bases with no gene match: 7. In germline, CDR1 is SEHNR, CDR2 FQNEAQ (reference sequence). The CDR3 spans 15 residues. The CDR3, as DNA: TGTGCCAGCAGCCCTAGACAGGGGGCGAGCACTGAAGCTTTCTTT. Its protein is CASSPRQGASTEAFF.

V gene TRBV5-1 combines with J gene TRBJ2-2, with D possibly TRBD2 on 6 matching bases. Trimming shortened V by 1 base and J by 1 base, and 14 bases separated the two germline ends. The CDR3 loop spans 17 amino acids. The germline gives CDR1 SGHRS, CDR2 YFSETQ. As DNA, the CDR3 is TGCGCCAGCAGCTTGAATGCCGGGCGGGGGAACACCGGGGAGCTGTTTTTT. It translates to CASSLNAGRGNTGELFF.

The rearrangement uses TRBV15 and TRBJ2-3, with 11 positions matching TRBD2. CDR1 LNHNV and CDR2 YYDKDF come from the germline V gene (reference sequence). J lost 0 bases, V lost 6 bases, and 5 bases had no gene match. The CDR3 runs 16 residues. The CDR3 protein is CATSEGTSGSTDTQYF. DNA for the CDR3: TGTGCCACCAGTGAAGGGACTAGCGGTAGCACAGATACGCAGTATTTT.

V and J are TRBV29-1 and TRBJ2-3; 8 positions agree with TRBD2. Looked up from germline, CDR1 is SQVTM and CDR2 is ANQGSEA. This CDR3 comprises 15 residues. Germline trimming cut 6 bases from V and 5 bases from J; bases unmatched to any gene: 13. The CDR3 nucleotides read TGCAGCGTGGAGGGGACGGGAGGGCCGTTAGATACGCAGTATTTT. Encoded protein: CSVEGTGGPLDTQYF.

V gene TRBV29-1 combines with J gene TRBJ2-3; either TRBD1 or TRBD2 may fit D (5 bases each). The CDR3 runs 14 residues. CDR1 SQVTM and CDR2 ANQGSEA come from the germline V gene. The V end lost 5 bases, the J end lost 2 bases, and 14 bases lay between the germline ends. The CDR3 DNA is TGCAGCGTTCCCGGGGCCCTCATCACAGATACGCAGTATTTT. It is translated as CSVPGALITDTQYF.

The J gene is TRBJ2-1, the V gene TRBV7-9; 10 positions agree with TRBD2. Trimming at V came to 0 bases and at J to 10 bases, leaving 6 bases not matched to a gene. Germline V lookup: CDR1 SEHNR, CDR2 FQNEAQ (reference sequence). This CDR3 contains 15 residues. The CDR3 sequence is CASSLALASGGEQFF. The CDR3 DNA reads as TGTGCCAGCAGCTTAGCGCTGGCTAGCGGGGGAGAGCAGTTCTTC.